These T cell receptor beta chains were read from a single sample in a study of T cells expressing NK-cell markers. TCRdb re-called the 5' RACE reads; one entry per CDR3 protein, DNA not given. The sample table includes roughly 160,000 distinct CDR3 sequences. The sample consisted of blood T cells: a sorted CD56 or NKG2C T cell subset, CD4+ or CD8+ T cells, or bulk PBMC T cells (not recorded which). Source of these receptors: a woman aged 18 to 69 in good health. The CDR3 runs from the conserved cysteine through the conserved F or W. A row's size may be missing; if present it is once, few, many or a size class.

>TRBJ2-1|TRBV20-1|NA
CSASTGLAGAVIGNEQFF
>TRBJ1-1|TRBV6-5|NA
CASSYGRDTEAFF
>TRBJ2-1|TRBV24-1|NA
CATSDTGTGGWNEQFF
>TRBJ2-1|TRBV12-3/TRBV12-4|NA
CASSLGPVNEQFF
>TRBJ1-1|TRBV7-2|NA
CASSQGQTQNTEAFF
>TRBJ2-2|TRBV20-1|NA
CSASRYSPNTGELFF
>TRBJ1-6|TRBV6-1|NA
CASGGTDIYNSPLHF
>TRBJ2-1|TRBV5-1|NA
CASSPQGGVGEQFF
>TRBJ2-1|TRBV7-2|NA
CASSLATSGYNEQFF
>TRBJ2-1|TRBV18|NA
CASSPPQRGGSFF
>TRBJ1-5|TRBV12-3/TRBV12-4|NA
CASSSTGDSYSNQPQHF
>TRBJ1-1|TRBV20-1|NA
CSAGMFGGTEAFF
>TRBJ1-2|TRBV20-1|NA
CSARDRGPNYGYTF
>TRBJ2-5|TRBV3-1|NA
CASSLRTQQETQYF
>TRBJ1-6|TRBV4-1|NA
CASSQVPSYNSPLHF
>TRBJ2-7|TRBV3-1|NA
CASSQRDRAYEQYF
>TRBJ1-3|TRBV9|NA
CASSSGQISGNTIYF
>TRBJ2-2|TRBV10-3|NA
CVSRRMGTGELFF
>TRBJ2-3|TRBV4-1|NA
CASSRKLAGDTDTQYF
>TRBJ2-1|TRBV2|NA
CASSAGLAGGYNEQFF
>TRBJ2-3|TRBV7-8|NA
CASSPSGGPPTDTQYF
>TRBJ2-1|TRBV9|NA
CASSPHGPYEQFF
>TRBJ1-1|TRBV29-1|NA
CSVEVLTGNTEAFF
>TRBJ2-3|TRBV20-1|NA
CSARKPPGTHTDTQYF
>TRBJ1-1|TRBV11-2|NA
CASSFEGSWASEAFF
>TRBJ1-2|TRBV9|NA
CASSPEGTARDYGYTF
>TRBJ1-5|TRBV12-3/TRBV12-4|NA
CASSFRDRGYQPQHF
>TRBJ2-7|TRBV20-1|NA
CSAREVQGSSAYEQYF
>TRBJ1-5|TRBV5-1|NA
CASSPYTGEEGNQPQHF
>TRBJ2-1|TRBV3-1|NA
CASSPRTTAEQFF
>TRBJ1-1|TRBV5-1|NA
CASSLGPRNLNTEAFF
>TRBJ2-4|TRBV4-1|NA
CASSQDRENIQYF
>TRBJ2-2|TRBV5-1|NA
CASKGVTNTGELFF
>TRBJ1-6|TRBV7-2|NA
CASSLVRGNSPLHF
>TRBJ2-7|TRBV6-5|NA
CASSYSGQGLGEQYF
>TRBJ1-1|TRBV7-2|NA
CASRSTGKGEAFF
>TRBJ1-5|TRBV30|NA
CAWRQGAQQPQHF
>TRBJ2-3|TRBV5-1|NA
CASSLAEGGPTDTQYF
>TRBJ2-1|TRBV7-6|NA
CASSLATGGTYNEQFF
>TRBJ2-3|TRBV15|NA
CATSSILAGGRIADTQYF
>TRBJ1-4|TRBV6-1|NA
CASSGPRQGVGKLFF
>TRBJ2-4|TRBV28|NA
CASSEAGAKNIQYF
>TRBJ2-3|TRBV2|NA
CASSGHGTGKRTDTQYF
>TRBJ2-1|TRBV24-1|NA
CATSEFDNSGSGNEQFF
>TRBJ2-3|TRBV5-1|NA
CASTLAGIGTDTQYF
>TRBJ1-2|TRBV7-8|NA
CASSLGWGEYGYTF
>TRBJ2-3|TRBV12-3/TRBV12-4|NA
CASARLAAPTDTQYF
>TRBJ1-2|TRBV9|NA
CASSVEGYGYTF
>TRBJ2-2|TRBV7-2|NA
CASRYLAGGHGELFF
>TRBJ1-4|TRBV15|medium-sized
CATSRAGNEKLFF
>TRBJ2-5|TRBV20-1|NA
CSTTLDQETQYF
>TRBJ2-5|TRBV10-3|NA
CATGTQETQYF
>TRBJ2-1|TRBV5-1|NA
CASSLSQGSNNEQFF